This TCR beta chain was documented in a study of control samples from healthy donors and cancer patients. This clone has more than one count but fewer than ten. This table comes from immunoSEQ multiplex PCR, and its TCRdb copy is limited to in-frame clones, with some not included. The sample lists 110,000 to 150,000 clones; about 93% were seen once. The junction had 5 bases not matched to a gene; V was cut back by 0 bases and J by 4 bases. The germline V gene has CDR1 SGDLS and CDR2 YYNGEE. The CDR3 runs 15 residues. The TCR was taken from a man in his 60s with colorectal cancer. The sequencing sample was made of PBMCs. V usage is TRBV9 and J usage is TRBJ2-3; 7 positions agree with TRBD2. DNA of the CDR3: TGTGCCAGCAGCGTAGGAGGGAGGGGCGCAGATACGCAGTATTTT. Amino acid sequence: CASSVGGRGADTQYF.